This TCR beta chain appears in the sequencing data of a study of blood T cells in healthy people across ages. Study-level findings and limits: A roughly linear fall in TCR beta diversity per million T cells was seen with increasing age.

V lost 3 bases, J lost 4 bases, and 2 bases stayed unmatched. Germline V lookup: CDR1 LGHNA, CDR2 YSLEER. CDR3 length equals 14 residues. Comments on this clonotype: Its antigen remains unknown.

Each sample had at least 7 million PBMCs isolated. The total RNA that was extracted per sample amounted to at least 5.5 micrograms. A sample-barcoded 5' primer and a J-beta primer mix were used in a second PCR of about 7 to 11 cycles. TCRdb re-analysed the 5' RACE reads in MiXCR, keeping a single row per CDR3 protein. The sample lists about 1.7 million distinct CDR3 sequences, about 30% occurring once. Sequenced sample: blood. The chain is built from TRBV4-3 and TRBJ1-1; 10 bases line up with TRBD1. The sequence was obtained from a young woman in good health. The CDR3 loop reads CASSHGQGGTEAFF. CDR3 DNA: TGCGCCAGCAGCCACGGACAGGGGGGCACTGAAGCTTTCTTT.